Each of the 8 T cell receptor beta chains below was sequenced from the same sample in a study of cytomegalovirus exposure and HLA in healthy donors. The PCR contained 60 Vbeta and 13 Jbeta primers. Data came from immunoSEQ multiplex PCR; TCRdb stores just in-frame clones and leaves some out. In total, the table holds approximately 130,000 clones. The specimen was PBMCs. These receptors all stem from an older woman in good health and CMV-seronegative.

The gene calls are TRBV5-1 and TRBJ2-5, with 10 nucleotides matching TRBD2. J was trimmed by 4 bases and V by 3 bases; bases with no gene match: 6. Germline V lookup: CDR1 SGHRS, CDR2 YFSETQ. The CDR3 totals 15 residues. The CDR3 DNA sequence: TGCGCCAGCAGCTCGAGCGGGGGGGCTGGAGAGACCCAGTACTTC. Translated: CASSSSGGAGETQYF.

The chain has TRBV18 and TRBJ1-6, with 9 nucleotides matching TRBD1. The CDR3 is made up of 15 amino acids. Germline V CDR1 and CDR2: KGHSH, LQKENI. V lost 2 bases to trimming and J lost 10 bases; unmatched junction nucleotides: 6. Here the CDR3 DNA reads TGTGCCAGCTCACCATCGGGACAGGGAGGGTCACCCCTCCACTTT. Amino acid sequence: CASSPSGQGGSPLHF.

The chain joins TRBV6-5 to TRBJ1-1, with D possibly matching TRBD1 (6 bases). The germline CDR1 and CDR2 sequences are MNHEY and SVGAGI. The CDR3 runs to 14 residues. Trimming removed 7 bases at V and 1 base at J, with 13 bases between. CDR3: CASTRTEKNTEAFF. The CDR3 DNA reads TGTGCCAGCACCAGGACAGAGAAGAACACTGAAGCTTTCTTT.

V gene TRBV18 combines with J gene TRBJ2-7; 11 bases are a match to TRBD2. The CDR3 length is 14 residues. Germline CDR1 reads KGHSH; CDR2 reads LQKENI. Trimming took 6 bases from V and 0 from J; bases not matched to a gene: 1. The CDR3 loop is CASSGLAGSYEQYF. The CDR3 DNA reads TGTGCCAGCTCCGGACTAGCGGGCTCCTACGAGCAGTACTTC.

The chain carries TRBV9 and TRBJ2-7; D remains ambiguous. Per germline, CDR1 SGDLS and CDR2 YYNGEE. This CDR3 is 13 amino acids long. Trimming stripped 1 base from V and 2 bases from J, with 7 bases between. CDR3 sequence reads: CASSVSPTYEQYF. CDR3 bases: TGTGCCAGCAGCGTATCACCTACCTACGAGCAGTACTTC.

This chain's CDR3 is CASSTRLYKLYEQYF. CDR3 coding DNA: TGTGCCAGCAGCACCCGACTATATAAACTCTACGAGCAGTACTTC. The chain is built from TRBV21-1 and TRBJ2-7; TRBD2 is taken as the D call from the table, unchecked against the DNA. TRBV21-1 represents a pseudogene. CDR3 length equals 15 residues.

The rearrangement links TRBV9 to TRBJ2-1, with 8 bases lining up with TRBD2. The CDR3 extends over 15 amino acids. CDR1 is SGDLS and CDR2 is YYNGEE in the germline V gene. After removal of 6 bases from V and 4 bases from J, the junction contained 9 bases not matched to a gene. The CDR3 loop reads CASTLAGGGYNEQFF. In DNA form, the CDR3 reads TGTGCCAGCACTTTGGCGGGGGGAGGATACAATGAGCAGTTCTTC.

This CDR3 is CASSRTGLDYGYTF. CDR3 sequence (DNA): TGTGCCAGCAGCCGGACAGGGCTGGACTATGGCTACACCTTC. The chain links TRBV6-1 to TRBJ1-2; 8 bases agree with TRBD1. Germline-derived CDR1 and CDR2 are MNHNS and SASEGT. Losses at the gene ends were 6 bases for V and 3 bases for J; bases not matched to a gene: 6. CDR3 length equals 14 residues.